These 9 T cell receptor beta chains came from one sample sequenced in a study of T cell responses to AZD1222 COVID-19 vaccine (dated by TCRdb to the early 2020s). Libraries were built with the immunoSEQ multiplex PCR assay. In its TCRdb copy, this immuneACCESS table keeps in-frame sequences only and misses some clones. Where compared with another copy, unresolved V genes explain less than half of these, and the others have no known cause. This sample lists more than 120,000 clones; roughly 90% were detected once. Of the sample, under 2% is held by the ten largest clones. In light of the paper, this sample's time point label describes: about 28 days (+/-7) after the second vaccine dose. Source: peripheral blood, taken 28 days after the second AZD1222 dose. The receptors stem from an adult who received the AZD1222 COVID-19 vaccine.

The CDR3 nucleotides read TGTGCCAGCAGTTTATTGGGCCGGGGGTGGAGCTCCTACAATGAGCAGTTCTTC. It translates to CASSLLGRGWSSYNEQFF. The chain employs TRBV28 and TRBJ2-1; tentatively, D is TRBD2 (6 bases). Trimming shortened V by 1 base and J by 0 bases, and 16 bases separated the two germline ends. Germline V gives CDR1 MDHEN, CDR2 SYDVKM. This CDR3 is built from 18 residues.

This sequence joins TRBV6-4 and TRBJ1-2; D call uncertain. CDR3 length equals 16 residues. Germline values: CDR1 MRHNA, CDR2 SNTAGT. Trimming stripped 0 bases from V and 7 bases from J, with 18 bases between. CDR3 sequence reads: CASSDSSRGAASGYTF. In DNA form, the CDR3 reads TGTGCCAGCAGTGACTCGAGTCGGGGAGCCGCCTCTGGCTACACCTTC.

The V and J genes are TRBV5-5 and TRBJ1-2, with D uncertain. CDR1 and CDR2 (germline): SGHKS, YYEKEE (reference sequence). This CDR3 contains 14 residues. The ends were cut back, 1 base at V and 2 bases at J, with 9 bases in the middle. In DNA form, the CDR3 reads TGTGCCAGCAGCTTGCCCACGGAGAACTATGGCTACACCTTC. Protein: CASSLPTENYGYTF.

The chain recombines TRBV14 with TRBJ1-1, with unresolved D. CDR1 is SGHDN and CDR2 is FVKESK in the germline V gene. V was clipped by 6 bases and J by 8 bases, with 16 bases between them. The CDR3 length is 13 residues. The CDR3 reads CASSRESRKEAFF. The CDR3 DNA is TGTGCCAGCAGTCGAGAGTCCCGTAAAGAAGCTTTCTTT. The whole variable domain, filled in from reference TRBV14 and TRBJ1-1, reads EAGVTQFPSHSVIEKGQTVTLRCDPISGHDNLYWYRRVMGKEIKFLLHFVKESKQDESGMPNNRFLAERTGGTYSTLKVQPAELEDSGVYFCASSRESRKEAFFGQGTRLTVV.

As DNA, the CDR3 is TGTGCCAGCTCCGGGACAGGGGGCGCGACTGGCTACACCTTC. This encodes CASSGTGGATGYTF. This sequence joins TRBV19 and TRBJ1-2; TRBD1 matches at 12 bases. The length of the CDR3 is 14 residues. Germline assignment: CDR1 LNHDA and CDR2 SQIVND (reference sequence). The trim removed 9 bases at V and 7 bases at J, leaving 9 bases unmatched.

The chain has TRBV12-3 or TRBV12-4 and TRBJ2-1; D might be TRBD2 (6 bases). The V end was cut by 6 bases, the J end by 7 bases, with 10 bases between. The length of the CDR3 is 12 residues. CDR3 residues: CASSWAGNEQFF. DNA for the CDR3: TGTGCCAGCAGCTGGGCGGGGAATGAGCAGTTCTTC.

V and J are TRBV6-1 and TRBJ1-1, with D maybe TRBD1 (6 bases). Germline V gene lookup returns CDR1 MNHNS and CDR2 SASEGT. The V gene lost 3 bases and the J gene lost 5 bases, with 19 bases spanning the gap. The CDR3 covers 16 residues. CDR3 in DNA: TGTGCCAGCAGTGAGGGTTGGAACAGGGCAGGGACTGAAGCTTTCTTT. This gives the protein CASSEGWNRAGTEAFF.

The chain links TRBV28 to TRBJ2-7; weak D call: TRBD2 (7 bases). Germline lookup yields CDR1 MDHEN and CDR2 SYDVKM. CDR3 length equals 14 residues. V lost 8 bases to trimming and J lost 6 bases, with 20 bases between them. In nucleotides, the CDR3 is TGTGCCAGCTCCTGGGGGCATCCGGGGGGCGAGCAGTACTTC. It specifies CASSWGHPGGEQYF.

This clone was counted a few times. The CDR3 region is CASRLAVYNEQFF. As DNA, the CDR3 is TGCGCCAGCCGGCTAGCGGTCTACAATGAGCAGTTCTTC. The chain employs TRBV5-1 and TRBJ2-1, with TRBD2 matching 7 bases. CDR1 and CDR2 from the germline V gene are SGHRS and YFSETQ. The CDR3 runs 13 residues. With 7 bases clipped from V and 3 bases from J, the junction kept 4 bases outside the gene matches.